Described below is a single T cell receptor (beta chain) sequence and its context. Its antigen remains unknown. These data are taken from a study of T-cell memory formation after mild COVID-19. Study-level findings and limits: CD4/CD8 balance held among clones contracting day 15 to 85, and later expanders leaned CD4+. Clones which contracted sat mainly in CM and EM if CD4+, and in EMRA if CD8+.

The CDR3 has 16 residues. Germline CDR1 and CDR2: PRHDT and FYEKMQ (reference sequence). Trimming removed 0 bases from V and 5 bases from J; junction bases left unmatched: 5. TCRdb re-derived calls from the 5' RACE reads in MiXCR, one entry per CDR3 protein. This sample yields 150,000 to 200,000 distinct CDR3 sequences, of which roughly 15% are seen a single time; 13% to 15% belongs to the top ten. The TCR originated in an adult woman who had mild COVID-19 (a few samples of this study predate the infection). Cell type and time point are not known. Material for sequencing was PBMCs or a T cell subset sorted from them (not recorded which). The rearrangement joins TRBV13 to TRBJ2-7, with 12 bases lining up with TRBD2. The CDR3, as DNA: TGTGCCAGCAGCTTAGGCCCTAGCGGGGGGGCGAACGAGCAGTACTTC. Translating gives CASSLGPSGGANEQYF.